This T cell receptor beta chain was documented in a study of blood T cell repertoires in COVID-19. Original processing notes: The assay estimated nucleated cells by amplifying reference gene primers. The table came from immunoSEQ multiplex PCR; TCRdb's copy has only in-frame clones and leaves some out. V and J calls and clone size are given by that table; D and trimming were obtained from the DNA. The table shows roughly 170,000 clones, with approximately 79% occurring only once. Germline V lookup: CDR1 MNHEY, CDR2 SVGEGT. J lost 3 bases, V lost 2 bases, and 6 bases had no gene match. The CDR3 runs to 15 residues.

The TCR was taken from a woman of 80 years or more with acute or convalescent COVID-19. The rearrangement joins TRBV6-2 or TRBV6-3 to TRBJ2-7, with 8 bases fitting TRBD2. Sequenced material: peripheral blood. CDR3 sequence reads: CASSYPTSGNYEQYF. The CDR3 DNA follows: TGTGCCAGCAGTTACCCAACTAGCGGTAACTACGAGCAGTACTTC.